A single sample gave rise to the 21 T cell receptor beta chains below, sequenced in a study of brain T cells in children with intractable seizures. Sequencing used immunoSEQ multiplex PCR; TCRdb keeps in-frame clones, though not all of them. The sample carries about 340,000 clones, over 85% recorded once. The time point was: blood from clinic visit 5 months post-surgery; TSC patient then seizure free. This sample comprised peripheral blood, obtained 4 to 5 months after surgery. The receptors originated from a boy less than two years old with tuberous sclerosis and intractable seizures.

J is TRBJ2-7 and V is TRBV19, with 7 bases fitting TRBD2. Germline V lookup: CDR1 LNHDA, CDR2 SQIVND (reference sequence). J was trimmed by 2 bases and V by 3 bases; bases with no gene match: 10. The CDR3 sequence is 16 residues long. CDR3 in amino acids: CASSMGGSGRTYEQYF. The DNA of the CDR3 is TGTGCCAGTAGTATGGGGGGGAGCGGCAGGACCTACGAGCAGTACTTC.

The V and J genes are TRBV6-5 and TRBJ1-1; no definite D call. Germline CDR1 is MNHEY and CDR2 is SVGAGI. V was shortened by 2 bases and J by 6 bases, with 13 bases between the two germline ends. There are 14 residues in the CDR3. CDR3 sequence reads: CASSYPELGAEAFF. DNA for the CDR3: TGTGCCAGCAGTTACCCAGAACTAGGAGCTGAAGCTTTCTTT.

The rearrangement joins TRBV7-8 to TRBJ2-1; the D gene is possibly TRBD1 (6 bases). This CDR3 comprises 16 residues. Germline V gives CDR1 SGHVS, CDR2 FQNEAQ. V was pared by 3 bases and J by 7 bases, with 19 bases between. The CDR3 DNA reads as TGTGCCAGCAGCTTGAGGGAGACAGGCTCAGGTAATGAGCAGTTCTTC. Encoded protein: CASSLRETGSGNEQFF.

This rearrangement joins TRBV24-1 to TRBJ1-2; no firm D call. Germline V gene sequence: CDR1 KGHDR, CDR2 SFDVKD. CDR3 length: 16 residues. V lost 4 bases to trimming and J lost 6 bases, with 20 bases between them. CDR3 nucleotides: TGTGCCACCAGTGACCCCAAAGACGAGACCTCGGATGGCTACACCTTC. It translates to CATSDPKDETSDGYTF.

The chain recombines TRBV25-1 with TRBJ1-1; tentative D call: TRBD1 (5 bases). The CDR3 length is 11 residues. V lost 8 bases and J lost 9, with 13 bases in between. CDR1 MGHDK and CDR2 SYGVNS come from the germline V gene. CDR3 bases: TGTGCCAGCTTGGGGACGGCAAAAGCTTTCTTT. Encoded protein: CASLGTAKAFF.

The chain joins TRBV7-3 to TRBJ2-1; 8 bases map to TRBD2. The V segment lost 7 bases and the J segment 3 bases; nucleotides outside the gene matches: 17. The CDR3 consists of 18 residues. Germline V gene lookup returns CDR1 SGHTA and CDR2 FQGTGA. DNA for the CDR3: TGTGCCAGCACCCCGGACAGACATCTAGCGGGTGTCTACAATGAGCAGTTCTTC. It specifies CASTPDRHLAGVYNEQFF.

The chain combines TRBV5-1 with TRBJ2-7, with TRBD2 matching 9 bases. Looked up from germline, CDR1 is SGHRS and CDR2 is YFSETQ. CDR3 size: 15 residues. V lost 4 bases and J lost 4; bases outside the gene matches: 9. The CDR3 region has the DNA TGCGCCAGCAGCCTGGGGGCTAGCGGGAAATACGAGCAGTACTTC. Translated, it gives CASSLGASGKYEQYF.

Worth noting for this clone: Other DNA sequences in the same sample also yield this CDR3. The rearrangement uses TRBV27 and TRBJ2-1; D unclear. The CDR3 extends over 15 amino acids. Germline V gives CDR1 MNHEY, CDR2 SMNVEV (reference sequence). The V and J ends lost 2 bases and 4 bases respectively, with 12 bases between them. Here the CDR3 reads CASSLGGSSYNEQFF. CDR3 DNA sequence: TGTGCCAGCAGTTTAGGTGGAAGTTCGTACAATGAGCAGTTCTTC.

This chain joins TRBV28 and TRBJ1-2, with 11 bases fitting TRBD1. J gave up 8 bases and V 7 bases, and 6 bases lay outside the gene matches. Germline loops: CDR1 MDHEN, CDR2 SYDVKM. The CDR3 runs 13 residues. The CDR3 DNA sequence: TGTGCCAGCACCGAAGGGACAGGGGGAGGCTACACCTTC. Translating gives CASTEGTGGGYTF.

CDR3 nucleotide sequence: TGTGCCAGCCGGGCGGGGAAGGCCCCACGGAATGAGCAGTTCTTC. Amino acids: CASRAGKAPRNEQFF. The genes are TRBV28 and TRBJ2-1, with D possibly TRBD2 on 6 matching bases. CDR1 is MDHEN, CDR2 SYDVKM, per germline. Trimming removed 8 bases at V and 7 bases at J, with 21 bases between. This CDR3 has 15 amino acids.

V usage is TRBV18 and J usage is TRBJ2-1, with TRBD2 as a possible D gene (6 bases). Per germline, CDR1 KGHSH and CDR2 LQKENI. Trimming left V 6 bases short and J 2 bases short, with 17 bases between. There are 16 residues in the CDR3. This CDR3 reads CASSPELAPTYNEQFF. The CDR3 DNA follows: TGTGCCAGCTCCCCGGAACTAGCCCCCACCTACAATGAGCAGTTCTTC.

This sequence joins TRBV9 and TRBJ1-1, with no clear D. The CDR3 covers 15 residues. The V gene lost 7 bases and the J gene lost 0 bases, with 16 bases spanning the gap. From germline, CDR1 is SGDLS and CDR2 YYNGEE. The chain's CDR3 is CASGSPGAMNTEAFF. CDR3 sequence (DNA): TGTGCCAGCGGGAGTCCAGGAGCAATGAACACTGAAGCTTTCTTT.

The V call is TRBV7-9, the J call TRBJ2-7; 11 nucleotides match TRBD1. There are 15 residues in the CDR3. Germline assignment: CDR1 SEHNR and CDR2 FQNEAQ (reference sequence). V lost 5 bases and J lost 4; bases outside the gene matches: 7. The CDR3 protein is CASSPGQGARYEQYF. In DNA form, the CDR3 reads TGTGCCAGCAGCCCAGGACAGGGGGCTCGGTACGAGCAGTACTTC.

This clone turned up a few times. The chain is built from TRBV5-8 and TRBJ1-5; D might be TRBD1 (6 bases). CDR3 length equals 16 residues. The germline CDR1 and CDR2 sequences are SGHTS and YDEGEE. V shed 2 bases and J shed 2 bases, with 14 bases lying between them. The CDR3 DNA is TGTGCCAGCAGCTTCCTTACAGGGCAGGGCAATCAGCCCCAGCATTTT. This translates into CASSFLTGQGNQPQHF. Supplemented by reference TRBV5-8 and TRBJ1-5, the full variable domain reads EAGVTQSPTHLIKTRGQQATLRCSPISGHTSVYWYQQALGLGLQFLLWYDEGEERNRGNFPPRFSGRQFPNYSSELNVNALELEDSALYLCASSFLTGQGNQPQHFGDGTRLSIL.

The chain combines TRBV5-1 with TRBJ1-1; 8 bases align to TRBD1. Germline CDR1 SGHRS, CDR2 YFSETQ. With 4 bases clipped from V and 0 bases from J, the junction kept 5 bases outside the gene matches. This CDR3 is built from 15 residues. The CDR3 DNA reads TGCGCCAGCAGCACCGGACAGGGAGTGAACACTGAAGCTTTCTTT. It is translated as CASSTGQGVNTEAFF.

The rearrangement uses TRBV5-4 and TRBJ1-6, with 9 bases matching TRBD1. The junction had 10 bases not matched to a gene; V was cut back by 0 bases and J by 9 bases. There are 17 residues in the CDR3. Germline values: CDR1 SGHNT, CDR2 YYREEE (reference sequence). CDR3 amino acids: CASSLDLRGQGSSPLHF. CDR3 DNA sequence: TGTGCCAGCAGCTTGGATTTGCGTGGACAGGGGAGTTCACCCCTCCACTTT.

The chain has TRBV6-6 and TRBJ2-3; a possible D gene is TRBD2 (5 bases). The V end was cut by 7 bases, the J end by 4 bases, with 15 bases between. CDR1 is MNHNY and CDR2 is SVGAGI in the germline V gene (reference sequence). This CDR3 spans 14 amino acids. DNA for the CDR3: TGTGCCAGCACCCCCCTTATGCGGGCAGATACGCAGTATTTT. This codes for CASTPLMRADTQYF.

J is TRBJ1-5 and V is TRBV28; D unclear. V lost 7 bases and J lost 2, with 12 bases in between. The germline V gene has CDR1 MDHEN and CDR2 SYDVKM. This CDR3 comprises 14 residues. In nucleotides, the CDR3 is TGTGCCAGCACTCCGAACAGCCGCAATCAGCCCCAGCATTTT. This sequence encodes CASTPNSRNQPQHF.

The CDR3 DNA is TGTGCCAGCAGTGAACAGGGGGCTTACAATGAGCAGTTCTTC. It codes for CASSEQGAYNEQFF. The chain couples TRBV25-1 to TRBJ2-1; 8 nucleotides match TRBD1. CDR3 length: 14 amino acids. The germline V gene encodes CDR1 MGHDK and CDR2 SYGVNS. V lost 2 bases to trimming and J lost 4 bases; unmatched junction nucleotides: 1.

The chain recombines TRBV14 with TRBJ1-2, with D unresolved. The CDR3 totals 12 residues. The V gene's germline CDR1 is SGHDN and CDR2 FVKESK. Trimming shortened V by 1 base and J by 4 bases, and 4 bases separated the two germline ends. DNA for the CDR3: TGTGCCAGCAGCCAAGGGGGCTATGGCTACACCTTC. Protein sequence: CASSQGGYGYTF. Filled out from reference TRBV14 and TRBJ1-2, the complete variable domain reads EAGVTQFPSHSVIEKGQTVTLRCDPISGHDNLYWYRRVMGKEIKFLLHFVKESKQDESGMPNNRFLAERTGGTYSTLKVQPAELEDSGVYFCASSQGGYGYTFGSGTRLTVV.

The chain is built from TRBV5-1 and TRBJ2-7, with D possibly being TRBD1 or TRBD2 (5 bases each). Between the trimmed V and J ends, which lost 3 bases and 3 bases, there was a span of 13 bases. The CDR3 consists of 14 residues. Germline V gene lookup returns CDR1 SGHRS and CDR2 YFSETQ. Here the CDR3 reads CASSSQGGLYEQYF. CDR3 DNA: TGCGCCAGCAGCTCGCAGGGTGGACTCTACGAGCAGTACTTC.